This entry lists 21 T cell receptor beta chains sequenced from one sample in a study of tissue T cells after allogeneic stem cell transplantation (dated by TCRdb to between 2022 and 2023). The library relied on the immunoSEQ multiplex PCR assay. TCRdb mirrors the immuneACCESS table, restricted to in-frame sequences. Some clones are absent from its copies; in checked studies, under half trace to an unresolved V gene, and the reason for the others is unknown. For this sample the table gives fewer than 5,000 clones, of which 40% to 50% were detected only once. Jointly, the top ten make up 28% of the sample. The time point label on this specimen signifies: mouse harvest day 14 after allogeneic transplant. Mouse grafts consisting of 10^7 T-cell-depleted bone marrow cells combined with 10^6 splenic CD5+ T cells were administered by tail vein injection. Sequencing was carried out using gut tissue. The receptors were sampled from a female BALB/c mouse given C57BL/6 T cells with graft-versus-host disease after an allogeneic hematopoietic cell transplant.

Concerning this clone: The genes are named according to mouse. The observed sequence ends 1 residue before the CDR3 terminus, with the missing tail filled in from the germline J gene. Other DNA sequences of this sample code for an identical CDR3. The chain employs TRBV26 and TRBJ1-3, with D hard to call. Germline CDR1 reads KGHPV; CDR2 reads FQNQEV (reference sequence). Between the trimmed V and J ends, which lost 6 bases and 0 bases, there was a span of 9 bases. CDR3 length equals 14 residues. The CDR3 loop is CASSPGNSGNTLYF. The part of the CDR3 DNA that was read is TGTGCCAGCAGCCCTGGAAATTCTGGAAATACGCTCTAT.

To note about this clone: These gene names are mouse names. The observed sequence ends 1 residue before the CDR3 terminus, with the missing tail filled in from the germline J gene. The chain recombines TRBV23 with TRBJ1-4; the listed D gene, TRBD1, was not tested against the DNA. The germline V gene encodes CDR1 KGHTA and CDR2 FQNQQP. CDR3 size: 15 residues. The CDR3 spells CSSSQSYRTNERLFF. The sequenced CDR3 bases are TGCTCCAGCAGTCAATCGTACAGAACCAACGAAAGATTATTT.

Remarks on this clone: Each gene name is a mouse one. The read terminates 1 residue ahead of where the CDR3 ends, so the germline J gene completes it. V gene TRBV26 combines with J gene TRBJ2-4, with D unresolved. Germline V gene sequence: CDR1 KGHPV, CDR2 FQNQEV (reference sequence). V lost 4 bases and J lost 0, with 5 bases in between. The CDR3 is 13 amino acids. CDR3 DNA, as far as it was read: TGTGCCAGCAGTCGAGGGAGTCAAAACACCTTGTAC. Translation gives CASSRGSQNTLY. The complete CDR3 sequence is CASSRGSQNTLYF.

About this clone: The listed genes are named as in mouse. The read ends 1 residue early relative to the CDR3; the germline J gene fills the gap. The rearrangement links TRBV26 to TRBJ1-1; TRBD1 is a possible D gene (5 bases). The CDR3 covers 13 residues. Germline V lookup: CDR1 KGHPV, CDR2 FQNQEV (reference sequence). V lost 2 bases and J 4 bases, leaving 8 bases between the germline ends. The CDR3 sequence: CASSLVGGTEVFF. The sequenced CDR3 bases are TGTGCCAGCAGTCTGGTGGGGGGCACAGAAGTCTTC.

The table lists this clone with a few counts. Mouse gene names and germline throughout. The missing CDR3 end, 1 residue past where the read stops, is filled in from the germline J gene. The rearrangement joins TRBV12-2 to TRBJ2-7; maybe TRBD2 (6 bases). CDR1 and CDR2 from the germline V gene are SGHLS and HYDKME. The V gene lost 0 bases and the J gene lost 0 bases, with 11 bases spanning the gap. The CDR3 is made up of 15 amino acids. CDR3 bases read: TGTGCCAGCTCTCTCGAAAGGGACTCCTCCTATGAACAGTAC. Protein: CASSLERDSSYEQY. The complete CDR3 sequence is CASSLERDSSYEQYF.

This clone was detected only a few times. The germline and genes are mouse ones. Sequencing ends 1 residue short of the CDR3 end; the germline J gene provides the rest. The rearrangement links TRBV26 to TRBJ2-7; no reliable D call. This CDR3 is 12 amino acids long. V was clipped by 2 bases and J by 7 bases, with 9 bases between them. CDR1 and CDR2 from the germline V gene are KGHPV and FQNQEV (reference sequence). This CDR3 is CASSLRVGEQYF. The sequenced CDR3 bases are TGTGCCAGCAGTCTGCGGGTAGGGGAACAGTAC.

A note on this clone: Germline and genes here are mouse. The CDR3 extends 1 residue past the end of the read, so its final part is completed from the germline J gene. This chain connects TRBV13-1 to TRBJ2-7; TRBD2 matches 10 bases. CDR1 is NSHNY and CDR2 is SYGAGN in the germline V gene. The trim removed 3 bases at V and 4 bases at J, leaving 1 base unmatched. The CDR3 covers 13 residues. The sequenced CDR3 bases are TGTGCCAGCAGTGCGACTGGGGGGTATGAACAGTAC. Encoded protein: CASSATGGYEQY. The whole CDR3 protein reads CASSATGGYEQYF.

This clone came up a few times. The gene symbols are mouse symbols. The read halts 1 residue ahead of the CDR3 end, with the missing end drawn from the germline J gene. This CDR3 is also generated by other DNA sequences in the sample. The chain joins TRBV5 to TRBJ1-5; D unclear. The V and J ends lost 1 base and 1 base respectively, with 5 bases between them. The CDR3 totals 14 residues. The germline gives CDR1 LGHNA, CDR2 YNLKQL (reference sequence). CDR3 region: CASSQGGNNQAPLF. CDR3 bases read: TGTGCCAGCAGCCAAGGCGGAAACAACCAGGCTCCGCTT.

Remarks on this clone: The listed genes are named as in mouse. The observed sequence ends 1 residue before the CDR3 terminus, with the missing tail filled in from the germline J gene. The chain couples TRBV23 to TRBJ2-2. The CDR3 contains 12 residues. Germline loops: CDR1 KGHTA, CDR2 FQNQQP. This CDR3 is CSSSQNTGQLYF. The CDR3 DNA, read in part, is TGCTCCAGCAGTCAAAACACCGGGCAGCTCTAC.

On this clone itself: Any gene name here is a mouse gene name. The read comes to an end 1 residue before the CDR3 does, leaving the germline J gene to fill in the end. The chain couples TRBV20 to TRBJ2-3; D not resolved. Germline CDR1 reads GFQATS; CDR2 reads STVNSAI. The V end lost 4 bases, the J end lost 0 bases, and 11 bases lay between the germline ends. The CDR3 runs 14 residues. This chain's CDR3 is CGATRTTSAETLYF. The part of the CDR3 DNA that was read is TGTGGTGCTACCCGGACGACTAGTGCAGAAACGCTGTAT.

Only a few counts were recorded for this clone. Any gene name here is a mouse gene name. The read falls 1 residue short of the CDR3 end, and the missing part is taken from the germline J gene. J is TRBJ2-7 and V is TRBV12-2; 9 nucleotides match TRBD1. Germline trimming cut 4 bases from V and 4 bases from J; bases unmatched to any gene: 4. Germline loops: CDR1 SGHLS, CDR2 HYDKME. The CDR3 totals 13 residues. The DNA read from the CDR3 is TGTGCCAGCTCCCGGGACAGGGTGTATGAACAGTAC. Its translation is CASSRDRVYEQY. The CDR3 in its entirety is CASSRDRVYEQYF.

As concerns this clone: Mouse names are used for the genes. The CDR3 end lies 1 residue beyond the end of the read and is filled in from the germline J gene. The V and J genes are TRBV20 and TRBJ1-1, with 7 bases that match TRBD1. Germline loops: CDR1 GFQATS, CDR2 STVNSAI. The junction had 3 bases not matched to a gene; V was cut back by 4 bases and J by 4 bases. CDR3 length: 12 amino acids. CDR3 DNA (partial): TGTGGTGCTAACAGGGGAAGCACAGAAGTCTTC. Amino acid sequence: CGANRGSTEVF. The full CDR3 is CGANRGSTEVFF.

To note about this clone: Gene names and germline refer to mouse. The CDR3 end lies 1 residue beyond the end of the read and is filled in from the germline J gene. The chain is built from TRBV20 and TRBJ2-7, with D perhaps TRBD2 (6 bases). The ends were cut back, 1 base at V and 0 bases at J, with 10 bases in the middle. The CDR3 has 14 residues. Looked up from germline, CDR1 is GFQATS and CDR2 is STVNSAI. Here the CDR3 reads CGARGLGSSYEQYF. The sequenced part of the CDR3 DNA is TGTGGTGCTAGGGGTCTGGGGAGCTCCTATGAACAGTAC.

This clone was counted only a few times. Here the gene names and germline are mouse. CDR3 amino acids: CASGGQGRDEQYF. The CDR3 DNA, read in part, is TGTGCCAGCGGAGGACAGGGGAGGGATGAACAGTAC. The chain employs TRBV4 and TRBJ2-7, with 9 bases that match TRBD1. The read is 1 residue too short to cover the CDR3 end, so that end is filled in from the germline J gene. Looked up from germline, CDR1 is LGHDT and CDR2 is YNNKQL (reference sequence). With 8 bases clipped from V and 5 bases from J, the junction kept 7 bases outside the gene matches. The CDR3 runs 13 residues.

This clone was seen a handful of times. Gene names and germline match the mouse. The CDR3 extends 1 residue past the end of the read, so its final part is completed from the germline J gene. V gene TRBV16 combines with J gene TRBJ2-4; perhaps TRBD1 as D (5 bases). The CDR3 extends over 12 amino acids. Trimming pared 10 bases from V and 3 bases from J, leaving 11 bases between. The germline CDR1 and CDR2 sequences are SGHSA and FRNQAP. CDR3 sequence: CATSDTQNTLYF. The CDR3 bases that were read are TGTGCAACCTCGGACACACAAAACACCTTGTAC.

This clone was observed once. The gene names given are mouse names. Sequencing ends 1 residue short of the CDR3 end; the germline J gene provides the rest. The chain couples TRBV26 to TRBJ2-1; 7 bases agree with TRBD1. The CDR3 contains 15 residues. The V and J ends lost 2 bases and 3 bases, in that order; junction bases with no gene match: 4. Per germline, CDR1 KGHPV and CDR2 FQNQEV (reference sequence). CDR3 bases read: TGTGCCAGCAGTCTGGCCGGGACAGCCTATGCTGAGCAGTTC. It encodes CASSLAGTAYAEQF. The CDR3 reads in full as CASSLAGTAYAEQFF.

Comment on this clone: Genes here carry mouse names. The read gets to within 1 residue of the CDR3 end, and the germline J gene fills in the rest. The rearrangement uses TRBV26 and TRBJ2-5; perhaps TRBD2 as D (7 bases). The germline V and J ends were trimmed by 2 bases and 6 bases, with 9 bases remaining between them. The CDR3 spans 13 residues. CDR1 is KGHPV, CDR2 FQNQEV, per germline (reference sequence). CDR3 region: CASSLGGRDTQYF. The CDR3 bases that were read are TGTGCCAGCAGTCTGGGGGGGCGGGACACCCAGTAC.

In the case of this clone: Gene names refer to mouse genes. With the read ending 1 residue before the CDR3 end, the germline J gene is used to fill in that end. The J gene is TRBJ1-3, the V gene TRBV3, with TRBD1 matching over 11 bases. This CDR3 is 14 amino acids long. Germline CDR1 is SNHLY and CDR2 is FYNGKV (reference sequence). The ends lost 5 bases at V and 4 bases at J; junction bases unmatched: 1. CDR3 DNA, as far as it was read: TGTGCCAGCAGCCGGGACAGGGGGGGAAATACGCTCTAT. Its protein product is CASSRDRGGNTLY. In full, the CDR3 is CASSRDRGGNTLYF.

Comments on this clone: Germline and genes: mouse. The CDR3 spells CASSPRQGGNTLYF. The DNA read from the CDR3 is TGTGCCAGCTCTCCCCGACAGGGTGGAAATACGCTCTAT. The chain links TRBV12-1 to TRBJ1-3, with 7 bases lining up with TRBD1. The sequenced fragment ends 1 residue before the CDR3 boundary, so the rest is inferred from the germline J gene. Germline CDR1 SGHSN, CDR2 HYEKVE. The J segment lost 3 bases and the V segment lost 2 bases, leaving 3 bases of the junction unmatched. The CDR3 is 14 amino acids.

About this clone: Germline and genes here are mouse. The CDR3 end falls 1 residue outside the read, so it is completed with the germline J gene. The chain is built from TRBV12-2 and TRBJ2-7; D is ambiguous. This CDR3 spans 11 amino acids. V lost 2 bases to trimming and J lost 3 bases, with 4 bases between them. Germline CDR1 is SGHLS and CDR2 is HYDKME. The CDR3 reads CASSPYYEQYF. The CDR3 bases that were read are TGTGCCAGCTCTCCATACTATGAACAGTAC.

This clone has a handful of counts. Here the gene names and germline are mouse. CDR3 DNA, as far as it was read: TGTGCCAGCAGTCTCGGGGGCGGACAAGACACCCAGTAC. This encodes CASSLGGGQDTQY. The whole CDR3 region reads CASSLGGGQDTQYF. This sequence joins TRBV26 and TRBJ2-5; either TRBD1 or TRBD2 may supply D (6 bases each). The CDR3 end falls 1 residue outside the read, so it is completed with the germline J gene. The germline CDR1 and CDR2 sequences are KGHPV and FQNQEV (reference sequence). V lost 3 bases to trimming and J lost 3 bases, with 10 bases between them. CDR3 size: 14 residues.